The 23 T cell receptor beta chains reported below all come from one sample, sequenced in a study of T cells in Graves' hyperthyroidism and ophthalmopathy. RNA transcripts were the template for amplifying TCR beta CDR3 regions. TCR CDR3 regions were first amplified by RT-PCR with HTBI primers. TCRdb ran MiXCR on the multiplex PCR reads and lists one entry per CDR3 protein. The sample consists of 550,000 to 650,000 distinct CDR3 sequences, 14% of them appearing once. Input material: blood. The receptors were sampled from a woman in her forties with Graves' hyperthyroidism.

This clonotype appeared many times. The rearrangement links TRBV11-2 to TRBJ2-3; D not certain. The CDR3 extends over 15 amino acids. Germline lookup yields CDR1 SGHAT and CDR2 FQNNGV. V lost 3 bases and J lost 1, with 11 bases in between. The CDR3 loop is CASSFTDQGTDTQYF. The CDR3 DNA reads TGTGCCAGCAGCTTTACAGATCAAGGCACAGATACGCAGTATTTT.

In regard to this clonotype: The CDR3 end shows no conserved phenylalanine or tryptophan, and so a read error is likely. The chain recombines TRBV30 with TRBJ2-6, with D unresolved. Trimming pared 3 bases from V and 0 bases from J, leaving 6 bases between. Germline V gene lookup returns CDR1 GTSNPN and CDR2 SVGIG (reference sequence). The CDR3 extends over 14 amino acids. The CDR3 coding sequence is TGTGCCTGGAGCTCCCTCTCTGGGGCCAACGTCCTGACTCTC. This sequence encodes CAWSSLSGANVLTL.

This clonotype has ten or more counts. The CDR3 sequence is CASSSGGAYTDTQYF. The CDR3 coding sequence is TGTGCCAGCAGCTCCGGGGGGGCTTACACAGATACGCAGTATTTT. The genes are TRBV11-3 and TRBJ2-3; TRBD2 aligns across 8 bases. The CDR3 sequence is 15 residues long. The V segment lost 4 bases and the J segment 2 bases; nucleotides outside the gene matches: 5. CDR1 SGHNT and CDR2 YENEEA come from the germline V gene.

Comments on this clonotype: It may be a read error: a sequence one base away is much more abundant. The limits of the CDR3 on the DNA are not certain, so only TCRdb's listed CDR3 is given. The CDR3 region is CASSLVGRGNTEAYF. This chain links TRBV7-9 with TRBJ1-1; the D segment call TRBD1 is taken from the table without a DNA check. Germline V gives CDR1 SEHNR, CDR2 FQNEAQ (reference sequence). With termini counted, the CDR3 has 15 amino acids.

This clonotype showed up many times. The gene calls are TRBV12-3 or TRBV12-4 and TRBJ2-3, with 16 bases fitting TRBD2. CDR3 length: 20 residues. The V and J ends lost 6 bases and 4 bases, in that order; junction bases with no gene match: 16. In nucleotides, the CDR3 is TGTGCCAGCAGCTCCGGGACTAGCGGGAGGGCTACGGGGGGAGCAGATACGCAGTATTTT. It is translated as CASSSGTSGRATGGADTQYF.

J is TRBJ2-2 and V is TRBV5-1; no reliable D call. The CDR3 contains 14 residues. Between the trimmed V and J ends, which lost 6 bases and 3 bases, there was a span of 12 bases. Per germline, CDR1 SGHRS and CDR2 YFSETQ. CDR3 sequence: CASMNELYTGELFF. CDR3 DNA sequence: TGCGCCAGCATGAACGAACTCTACACCGGGGAGCTGTTTTTT.

This clonotype was observed many times. V usage is TRBV20-1 and J usage is TRBJ2-6; D gene unclear. Trimming shortened V by 3 bases and J by 0 bases, and 9 bases separated the two germline ends. Per the germline V gene, CDR1 is DFQATT and CDR2 is SNEGSKA (reference sequence). The CDR3 is 15 amino acids. CDR3 in DNA: TGCAGTGCTAGGGGTGGGTTCTCTGGGGCCAACGTCCTGACTTTC. This translates into CSARGGFSGANVLTF.

This clonotype was detected only a few times. The chain joins TRBV27 to TRBJ2-3; TRBD1 agrees at 11 bases. Germline V lookup: CDR1 MNHEY, CDR2 SMNVEV (reference sequence). Germline trimming cut 5 bases from V and 3 bases from J; bases unmatched to any gene: 7. This CDR3 is built from 16 residues. This CDR3 is CASSLLGTGGTDTQYF. In DNA, the CDR3 is TGTGCCAGCAGTCTTCTAGGGACAGGGGGAACAGATACGCAGTATTTT.

The genes are TRBV9 and TRBJ2-3; TRBD1 agrees at 7 bases. Germline V lookup: CDR1 SGDLS, CDR2 YYNGEE. CDR3 length equals 16 residues. The junction had 11 bases not matched to a gene; V was cut back by 3 bases and J by 4 bases. As DNA, the CDR3 is TGTGCCAGCAGCGCCCTGACAGGGACCGGAGCAGATACGCAGTATTTT. It encodes CASSALTGTGADTQYF.

This clonotype was observed many times. The V call is TRBV2, the J call TRBJ2-5; D not certain. Germline V CDR1 and CDR2: SNHLY, FYNNEI. There are 14 residues in the CDR3. The V end lost 1 base, the J end lost 9 bases, and 15 bases lay between the germline ends. The CDR3 region is CASSEGLLLMAQYF. CDR3 DNA sequence: TGTGCCAGCAGTGAAGGGCTGTTATTGATGGCCCAGTACTTC.

V usage is TRBV5-6 and J usage is TRBJ2-5; 12 bases are a match to TRBD2. The CDR3 sequence is 16 residues long. The germline CDR1 and CDR2 sequences are SGHDT and YYEEEE. After removal of 2 bases from V and 5 bases from J, the junction contained 7 bases not matched to a gene. CDR3 in amino acids: CASSFYLAGGLETQYF. In nucleotides, the CDR3 is TGTGCCAGCAGCTTTTACCTAGCGGGAGGGCTTGAGACCCAGTACTTC. Using reference TRBV5-6 and TRBJ2-5 for the parts outside the CDR3, the full variable domain is DAGVTQSPTHLIKTRGQQVTLRCSPKSGHDTVSWYQQALGQGPQFIFQYYEEEERQRGNFPDRFSGHQFPNYSSELNVNALLLGDSALYLCASSFYLAGGLETQYFGPGTRLLVL.

This clonotype was counted ten times or more. This chain joins TRBV28 and TRBJ2-3; 12 bases map to TRBD2. J was trimmed by 4 bases and V by 2 bases; bases with no gene match: 4. This CDR3 is 16 amino acids long. Looked up from germline, CDR1 is MDHEN and CDR2 is SYDVKM. CDR3 sequence: CASSLKLAGGSDTQYF. The CDR3 DNA is TGTGCCAGCAGTTTAAAGCTAGCGGGAGGGTCAGATACGCAGTATTTT.

In this sample, this clonotype turned up many times. This rearrangement joins TRBV11-2 to TRBJ2-5; D is unclear. The CDR3 covers 17 residues. V lost 3 bases and J 1 base, leaving 18 bases between the germline ends. Germline lookup yields CDR1 SGHAT and CDR2 FQNNGV. The CDR3: CASSLGLYPPSQETQYF. The CDR3 DNA reads TGTGCCAGCAGCTTGGGGTTGTACCCGCCCAGCCAAGAGACCCAGTACTTC.

This clonotype appeared many times. V usage is TRBV7-9 and J usage is TRBJ2-3; 7 nucleotides align to TRBD2. CDR3 length equals 16 residues. Losses at the gene ends were 4 bases for V and 2 bases for J; bases not matched to a gene: 9. Germline CDR1 reads SEHNR; CDR2 reads FQNEAQ (reference sequence). The CDR3, as DNA: TGTGCCAGCAGCTCAACTTCTAGCGGCCCCACAGATACGCAGTATTTT. It codes for CASSSTSSGPTDTQYF. Full variable domain (rest looked up from reference TRBV7-9 and TRBJ2-3): DTGVSQNPRHKITKRGQNVTFRCDPISEHNRLYWYRQTLGQGPEFLTYFQNEAQLEKSRLLSDRFSAERPKGSFSTLEIQRTEQGDSAMYLCASSSTSSGPTDTQYFGPGTRLTVL.

J is TRBJ2-2 and V is TRBV29-1; 7 nucleotides agree with TRBD1. The CDR3 consists of 14 residues. Germline V lookup: CDR1 SQVTM, CDR2 ANQGSEA. J lost 1 base, V lost 6 bases, and 5 bases had no gene match. The CDR3 region is CSVPGTVNTGELFF. DNA of the CDR3: TGCAGCGTCCCCGGGACAGTGAACACCGGGGAGCTGTTTTTT.

The chain is built from TRBV27 and TRBJ2-7; either TRBD1 or TRBD2 may supply D (5 bases each). This CDR3 is built from 14 residues. Per the germline V gene, CDR1 is MNHEY and CDR2 is SMNVEV (reference sequence). V was shortened by 5 bases and J by 6 bases, with 17 bases between the two germline ends. CDR3 coding DNA: TGTGCCAGCAGTCGGCCGGGACCAAGAGGCGAGCAGTACTTC. Translated: CASSRPGPRGEQYF.

This clonotype occurred many times. V gene TRBV7-9 combines with J gene TRBJ2-7, with 7 positions matching TRBD2. The CDR3 contains 16 residues. With V trimmed by 4 bases and J by 1 base, 10 bases remained unmatched. The germline V gene has CDR1 SEHNR and CDR2 FQNEAQ (reference sequence). The chain's CDR3 is CASSSSLADTSYEQYF. CDR3 DNA sequence: TGTGCCAGCAGCTCATCCCTAGCGGATACTTCCTACGAGCAGTACTTC. The complete variable domain, with remaining parts taken from reference TRBV7-9 and TRBJ2-7, reads DTGVSQNPRHKITKRGQNVTFRCDPISEHNRLYWYRQTLGQGPEFLTYFQNEAQLEKSRLLSDRFSAERPKGSFSTLEIQRTEQGDSAMYLCASSSSLADTSYEQYFGPGTRLTVT.

This clonotype was counted at least ten times. The chain links TRBV18 to TRBJ1-6, with 11 positions matching TRBD1. Germline V gives CDR1 KGHSH, CDR2 LQKENI. CDR3 length: 16 amino acids. V shed 6 bases, J shed 9 bases, and the junction held 10 bases outside the gene matches. CDR3 amino acids: CASSAGQGATSSPLHF. CDR3 coding DNA: TGTGCCAGCTCCGCCGGACAGGGGGCGACTAGTTCACCCCTCCACTTT.

This clonotype was observed at least ten times. J is TRBJ2-3 and V is TRBV7-2; TRBD2 aligns across 7 bases. Trimming at V came to 5 bases and at J to 1 base, leaving 6 bases not matched to a gene. The CDR3 is made up of 15 amino acids. Per germline, CDR1 SGHTA and CDR2 FQGNSA. The CDR3 loop is CASSPLAVGTDTQYF. The CDR3 bases are TGTGCCAGCAGCCCTCTAGCGGTGGGCACAGATACGCAGTATTTT.

This clonotype occurred many times. V gene TRBV28 combines with J gene TRBJ2-5, with D possibly called TRBD1 or TRBD2 (5 bases each). The CDR3 extends over 14 amino acids. CDR1 and CDR2 from the germline V gene are MDHEN and SYDVKM. Trimming removed 5 bases from V and 2 bases from J, with 12 bases in between. The CDR3 sequence is CASSPPGAQETQYF. In nucleotides, the CDR3 is TGTGCCAGCAGTCCCCCCGGGGCTCAAGAGACCCAGTACTTC.

The CDR3 is CASFSGLLNTEAFF. The CDR3 DNA sequence: TGTGCCAGCTTTTCCGGGCTACTGAACACTGAAGCTTTCTTT. This chain uses TRBV7-2 with TRBJ1-1; D is unresolved. With 8 bases removed from V and 0 bases from J, the gap between germline ends came to 13 bases. Germline V gene data show CDR1 as SGHTA and CDR2 as FQGNSA. There are 14 residues in the CDR3.

This clonotype was found many times. V and J are TRBV6-1 and TRBJ2-7; D remains ambiguous. Germline V CDR1 and CDR2: MNHNS, SASEGT. V shed 2 bases and J shed 2 bases, with 10 bases lying between them. The CDR3 contains 14 residues. The chain's CDR3 is CASSELGVPYEQYF. The CDR3 DNA is TGTGCCAGCAGTGAATTGGGTGTCCCCTACGAGCAGTACTTC.

DNA for the CDR3: TGTGCCAGCAGCTTGGCTAGCCGAGACTACGAGCAGTACTTC. Amino acids: CASSLASRDYEQYF. J is TRBJ2-7 and V is TRBV5-8, with a tentative D call TRBD2 (5 bases). The CDR3 contains 14 residues. CDR1 and CDR2 (germline): SGHTS, YDEGEE. The V end lost 0 bases, the J end lost 3 bases, and 10 bases lay between the germline ends. The full variable domain, in which reference TRBV5-8 and TRBJ2-7 provide the parts outside the CDR3, is EAGVTQSPTHLIKTRGQQATLRCSPISGHTSVYWYQQALGLGLQFLLWYDEGEERNRGNFPPRFSGRQFPNYSSELNVNALELEDSALYLCASSLASRDYEQYFGPGTRLTVT.